The 24 T cell receptor beta chains presented below share a single source sample, sequenced in a study of T-cell memory formation after mild COVID-19. TCRdb analysed the 5' RACE reads with MiXCR anew, one entry per CDR3 protein. The profile shows roughly 600,000 distinct CDR3 sequences, 15% to 20% of them singletons. The material sequenced was PBMCs or a T cell subset sorted from them (not recorded which). These receptors all come from an adult woman who had mild COVID-19 (a few samples of this study predate the infection). Cell type and time point are not known.

The J gene is TRBJ2-1, the V gene TRBV15, with no clear D. This CDR3 spans 13 amino acids. Germline CDR1 LNHNV, CDR2 YYDKDF (reference sequence). Trimming cost V 1 base and J 10 bases, with 11 bases left between them. CDR3 nucleotide sequence: TGTGCCACCAGCAGAGCCCAGTTTGTCGAGCAGTTCTTC. It is translated as CATSRAQFVEQFF.

A single count supports this clonotype. The rearrangement joins TRBV5-1 to TRBJ2-5; no clear D. V lost 4 bases to trimming and J lost 5 bases, with 18 bases between them. Per germline, CDR1 SGHRS and CDR2 YFSETQ. CDR3 size: 15 residues. CDR3 protein: CASSPLGDPRETQYF. The CDR3, as DNA: TGCGCCAGCAGCCCCTTAGGAGATCCACGGGAGACCCAGTACTTC.

The chain uses TRBV3-1 and TRBJ1-5; D is unclear. This CDR3 comprises 12 residues. Trimming stripped 1 base from V and 4 bases from J, with 2 bases between. In germline, CDR1 is LGHDT, CDR2 YNNKEL (reference sequence). CDR3 loop: CASSQANQPQHF. The CDR3 nucleotides are TGTGCCAGCAGCCAAGCAAATCAGCCCCAGCATTTT.

The CDR3 here is CASSRDRADGYTF. In nucleotides, the CDR3 is TGTGCCAGCAGCCGGGACAGGGCTGATGGCTACACCTTC. The gene calls are TRBV6-5 and TRBJ1-2; the match to TRBD1 covers 9 bases. This CDR3 has 13 amino acids. The germline CDR1 and CDR2 sequences are MNHEY and SVGAGI. V was clipped by 6 bases and J by 6 bases; unmatched bases: 5.

This chain uses TRBV24-1 with TRBJ2-2, with a weak D call TRBD1 (5 bases). Germline CDR1 and CDR2: KGHDR and SFDVKD. With 8 bases removed from V and 6 bases from J, the gap between germline ends came to 9 bases. CDR3 size: 12 residues. For the CDR3, the DNA is TGTGCCACCACCGACAGACCCGGGGAGCTGTTTTTT. Translation gives CATTDRPGELFF.

This clonotype was observed a single time. The chain has TRBV12-3 or TRBV12-4 and TRBJ2-1; D ambiguous. The length of the CDR3 is 18 residues. The germline V and J ends were trimmed by 0 bases and 6 bases, with 21 bases remaining between them. CDR3 residues: CASSLARLGSRSLNEQFF. The CDR3 region has the DNA TGTGCCAGCAGTTTAGCGAGGTTGGGTTCAAGGTCTCTCAATGAGCAGTTCTTC.

This clonotype was seen more than once but under ten times. The chain uses TRBV4-3 and TRBJ2-7; 10 positions agree with TRBD2. CDR3 size: 15 residues. CDR1 is LGHNA, CDR2 YSLEER, per germline. Losses at the gene ends were 6 bases for V and 2 bases for J; bases not matched to a gene: 7. This chain's CDR3 is CASSPSAGGPYEQYF. In DNA form, the CDR3 reads TGCGCCAGCAGTCCGTCAGCGGGAGGGCCCTACGAGCAGTACTTC.

This clonotype was recorded at least ten times. The rearrangement joins TRBV5-1 to TRBJ1-2; D remains ambiguous. This CDR3 contains 14 residues. V lost 1 base to trimming and J lost 4 bases, with 11 bases between them. The germline gives CDR1 SGHRS, CDR2 YFSETQ. The CDR3 protein is CASSLKGNGYGYTF. The CDR3 DNA follows: TGCGCCAGCAGCTTGAAAGGTAACGGCTATGGCTACACCTTC.

The table lists this clonotype with many counts. The chain recombines TRBV7-2 with TRBJ1-1; D remains unclear. This CDR3 spans 13 amino acids. Looked up from germline, CDR1 is SGHTA and CDR2 is FQGNSA. The germline V and J ends were trimmed by 5 bases and 1 base, with 8 bases remaining between them. The CDR3 loop is CASSPRTNTEAFF. The CDR3 DNA reads as TGTGCCAGCAGCCCTCGAACGAACACTGAAGCTTTCTTT.

The V gene is TRBV3-2, the J gene TRBJ1-5. TRBV3-2 is annotated as a pseudogene. This CDR3 comprises 13 residues. The CDR3 is CASSRRGPRPQHF. The CDR3 bases are TGTGCCAGCAGCAGGAGGGGCCCTAGGCCCCAGCATTTT.

There are a few counts of this clonotype. The chain employs TRBV5-1 and TRBJ1-2; D not resolved. The CDR3 loop spans 12 amino acids. V gave up 0 bases and J gave up 4 bases, with 4 bases separating them. Germline values: CDR1 SGHRS, CDR2 YFSETQ. The chain's CDR3 is CASSLEPYGYTF. The CDR3 DNA reads as TGCGCCAGCAGCTTGGAGCCCTATGGCTACACCTTC.

The rearrangement uses TRBV24-1 and TRBJ2-5; D perhaps matches TRBD1 (5 bases). The CDR3 has 15 residues. Trimming took 2 bases from V and 13 from J, leaving 22 bases between them. The germline V gene encodes CDR1 KGHDR and CDR2 SFDVKD. CDR3 nucleotides: TGTGCCACCAGTGATTCCTCCTTCTCGACAGCCACCTTGTACTTC. Its protein product is CATSDSSFSTATLYF.

Concerning this clonotype: An end of the junction does not agree with germline; a read error may underlie this. The chain combines TRBV12-3 or TRBV12-4 with TRBJ1-2; TRBD1 might be the D (5 bases). There are 14 residues in the CDR3. In nucleotides, the CDR3 is TGTGCCTGCAGTTTATCAGGGATGGGCTATGGCTACACCTTC. Translating gives CACSLSGMGYGYTF.

J is TRBJ1-1 and V is TRBV6-2 or TRBV6-3; 7 bases line up with TRBD1. Germline V gene sequence: CDR1 MNHEY, CDR2 SVGEGT. The trim removed 7 bases at V and 0 bases at J, leaving 5 bases unmatched. The CDR3 is made up of 14 amino acids. The CDR3 DNA sequence: TGTGCCAGCAATGGACAGGAGATGAACACTGAAGCTTTCTTT. Translated, it gives CASNGQEMNTEAFF.

This clonotype was seen repeatedly, ten times or more. The chain recombines TRBV7-9 with TRBJ2-7; 8 nucleotides line up with TRBD2. Germline V gene lookup returns CDR1 SEHNR and CDR2 FQNEAQ (reference sequence). V lost 1 base and J lost 2; bases outside the gene matches: 4. CDR3 length: 15 amino acids. The CDR3 region has the DNA TGTGCCAGCAGCTTAGAGGCGGGGGGACCCTACGAGCAGTACTTC. The encoded protein is CASSLEAGGPYEQYF.

There are a few counts of this clonotype. The chain employs TRBV7-7 and TRBJ2-1; no clear D. V was clipped by 5 bases and J by 8 bases, with 19 bases between them. This CDR3 contains 15 residues. CDR1 is SSHAT and CDR2 is FNYEAQ in the germline V gene (reference sequence). The CDR3 loop is CASSLNPGFVDEQFF. The DNA of the CDR3 is TGTGCCAGCAGCCTAAACCCCGGGTTTGTGGATGAGCAGTTCTTC.

This chain uses TRBV9 with TRBJ2-1, with D uncertain. The CDR3 covers 16 residues. The germline V and J ends were trimmed by 0 bases and 1 base, with 11 bases remaining between them. The germline V gene encodes CDR1 SGDLS and CDR2 YYNGEE. In DNA, the CDR3 is TGTGCCAGCAGCGTAGAGGTGGGTAGTTCCTACAATGAGCAGTTCTTC. It encodes CASSVEVGSSYNEQFF.

This chain uses TRBV5-4 with TRBJ2-3, with TRBD1 as a possible D gene (6 bases). The CDR3 totals 16 residues. The germline gives CDR1 SGHNT, CDR2 YYREEE (reference sequence). The V gene lost 4 bases and the J gene lost 2 bases, with 17 bases spanning the gap. The DNA for the CDR3 is TGTGCCAGCAGCCCTGAGCCAGGGGACAACACAGATACGCAGTATTTT. Its protein is CASSPEPGDNTDTQYF.

Many counts were recorded for this clonotype. This chain links TRBV5-5 with TRBJ2-5; TRBD1 agrees at 8 bases. The CDR3 length is 14 residues. Unmatched junction bases numbered 8, after V lost 3 bases and J lost 7 bases. Germline assignment: CDR1 SGHKS and CDR2 YYEKEE (reference sequence). In DNA form, the CDR3 reads TGTGCCAGCAGCTGGACAGGGACCCCAGGGACCCAGTACTTC. Amino acid sequence: CASSWTGTPGTQYF.

CDR3 coding DNA: TGTGCCAGCAATGGGGGTGGAACTGAAGCTTTCTTT. It encodes CASNGGGTEAFF. This sequence joins TRBV7-9 and TRBJ1-1; the D gene is possibly TRBD1 (5 bases). The CDR3 is 12 amino acids. V gave up 7 bases and J gave up 5 bases, with 11 bases separating them. CDR1 and CDR2 (germline): SEHNR, FQNEAQ (reference sequence).

As regards this clonotype: It may be a read error: a sequence one base away is much more abundant. V usage is TRBV24-1 and J usage is TRBJ2-3; no reliable D call. CDR1 is KGHDR and CDR2 is SFDVKD in the germline V gene. CDR3 size: 12 residues. The CDR3 sequence: CATSELTDAQYF. The CDR3 DNA follows: TGTGCCACCAGTGAACTCACAGATGCGCAGTATTTT.

The chain joins TRBV11-2 to TRBJ2-6, with D possibly being TRBD1 (6 bases). The V and J ends lost 3 bases and 0 bases respectively, with 12 bases between them. This CDR3 is 17 amino acids long. Looked up from germline, CDR1 is SGHAT and CDR2 is FQNNGV. The CDR3 DNA sequence: TGTGCCAGCAGCTTGAGGGTACAGGGCTCTGGGGCCAACGTCCTGACTTTC. Its protein product is CASSLRVQGSGANVLTF.

The chain has TRBV9 and TRBJ2-2; 8 bases are shared with TRBD2. This CDR3 contains 15 residues. Per the germline V gene, CDR1 is SGDLS and CDR2 is YYNGEE. J gave up 5 bases and V 2 bases, and 5 bases lay outside the gene matches. The CDR3 DNA follows: TGTGCCAGCAGCGTGACGGGAGGGGGGACCGGGGAGCTGTTTTTT. The encoded protein is CASSVTGGGTGELFF.

This clonotype was counted between two and nine times. This chain links TRBV7-2 with TRBJ1-3; no reliable D call. The CDR3 runs to 13 residues. CDR1 and CDR2 (germline): SGHTA, FQGNSA. The ends were cut back, 5 bases at V and 4 bases at J, with 9 bases in the middle. The CDR3 region has the DNA TGTGCCAGCAGCCCCTCACAGGGAAACACCATATATTTT. This sequence encodes CASSPSQGNTIYF. Combining the CDR3 with reference TRBV7-2 and TRBJ1-3 gives the whole variable domain GAGVSQSPSNKVTEKGKDVELRCDPISGHTALYWYRQSLGQGLEFLIYFQGNSAPDKSGLPSDRFSAERTGGSVSTLTIQRTQQEDSAVYLCASSPSQGNTIYFGEGSWLTVV.